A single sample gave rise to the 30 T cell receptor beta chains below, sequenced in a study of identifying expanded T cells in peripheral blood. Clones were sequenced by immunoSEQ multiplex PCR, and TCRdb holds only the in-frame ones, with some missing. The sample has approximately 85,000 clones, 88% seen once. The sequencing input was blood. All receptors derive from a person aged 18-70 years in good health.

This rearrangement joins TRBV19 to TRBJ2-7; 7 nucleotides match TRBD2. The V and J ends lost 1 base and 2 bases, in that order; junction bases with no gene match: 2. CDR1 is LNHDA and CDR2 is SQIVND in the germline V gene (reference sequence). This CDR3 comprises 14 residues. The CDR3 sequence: CASSIAGGTYEQYF. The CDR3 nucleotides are TGTGCCAGTAGTATAGCCGGGGGGACCTACGAGCAGTACTTC. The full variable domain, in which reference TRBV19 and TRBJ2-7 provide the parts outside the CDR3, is DGGITQSPKYLFRKEGQNVTLSCEQNLNHDAMYWYRQDPGQGLRLIYYSQIVNDFQKGDIAEGYSVSREKKESFPLTVTSAQKNPTAFYLCASSIAGGTYEQYFGPGTRLTVT.

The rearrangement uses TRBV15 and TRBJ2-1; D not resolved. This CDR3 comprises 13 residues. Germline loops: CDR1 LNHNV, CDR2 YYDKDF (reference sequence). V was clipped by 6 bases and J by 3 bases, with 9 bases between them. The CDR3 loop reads CATSPTIYNEQFF. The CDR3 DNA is TGTGCCACCAGTCCGACGATCTACAATGAGCAGTTCTTC.

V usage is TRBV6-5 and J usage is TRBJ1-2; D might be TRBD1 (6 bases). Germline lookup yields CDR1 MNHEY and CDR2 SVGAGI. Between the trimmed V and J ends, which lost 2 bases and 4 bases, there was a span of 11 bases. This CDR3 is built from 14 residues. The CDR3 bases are TGTGCCAGCAGTTACAGTGGCAGGGGCTATGGCTACACCTTC. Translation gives CASSYSGRGYGYTF.

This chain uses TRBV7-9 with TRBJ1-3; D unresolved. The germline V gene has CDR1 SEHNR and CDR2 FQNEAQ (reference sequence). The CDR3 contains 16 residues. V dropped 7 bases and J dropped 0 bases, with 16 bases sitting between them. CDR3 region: CASIDLYSSSGNTIYF. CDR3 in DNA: TGTGCCAGCATCGACCTCTACAGCAGCTCTGGAAACACCATATATTTT.

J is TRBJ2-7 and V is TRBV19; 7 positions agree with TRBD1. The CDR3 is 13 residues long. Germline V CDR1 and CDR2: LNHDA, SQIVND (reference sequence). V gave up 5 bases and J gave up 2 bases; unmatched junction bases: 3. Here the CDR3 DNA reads TGTGCCAGTAGTTGGGGGACAGCCTACGAGCAGTACTTC. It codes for CASSWGTAYEQYF.

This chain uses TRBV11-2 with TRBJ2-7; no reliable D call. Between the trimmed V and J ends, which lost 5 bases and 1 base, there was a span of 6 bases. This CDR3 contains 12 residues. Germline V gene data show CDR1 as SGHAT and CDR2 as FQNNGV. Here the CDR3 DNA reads TGTGCCAGCAGCCTACAGTCCTACGAGCAGTACTTC. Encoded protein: CASSLQSYEQYF. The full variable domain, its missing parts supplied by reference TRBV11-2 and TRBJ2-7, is EAGVAQSPRYKIIEKRQSVAFWCNPISGHATLYWYQQILGQGPKLLIQFQNNGVVDDSQLPKDRFSAERLKGVDSTLKIQPAKLEDSAVYLCASSLQSYEQYFGPGTRLTVT.

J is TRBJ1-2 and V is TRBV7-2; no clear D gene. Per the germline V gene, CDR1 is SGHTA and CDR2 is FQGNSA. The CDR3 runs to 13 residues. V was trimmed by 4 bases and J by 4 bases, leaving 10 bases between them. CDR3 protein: CASSYRRSYGYTF. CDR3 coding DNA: TGTGCCAGCAGCTACAGACGTAGCTATGGCTACACCTTC.

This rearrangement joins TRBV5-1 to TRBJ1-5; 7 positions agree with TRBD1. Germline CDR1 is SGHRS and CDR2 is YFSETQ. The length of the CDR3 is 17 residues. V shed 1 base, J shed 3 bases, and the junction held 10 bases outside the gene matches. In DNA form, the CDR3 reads TGCGCCAGCAGCTTGATGACAGGGCTTGTGTTCAATCAGCCCCAGCATTTT. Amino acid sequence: CASSLMTGLVFNQPQHF.

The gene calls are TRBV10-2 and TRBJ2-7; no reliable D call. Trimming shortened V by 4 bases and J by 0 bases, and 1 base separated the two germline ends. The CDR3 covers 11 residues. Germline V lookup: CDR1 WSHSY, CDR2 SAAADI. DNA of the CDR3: TGCGCCAGCAGTGGCTCCTACGAGCAGTACTTC. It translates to CASSGSYEQYF.

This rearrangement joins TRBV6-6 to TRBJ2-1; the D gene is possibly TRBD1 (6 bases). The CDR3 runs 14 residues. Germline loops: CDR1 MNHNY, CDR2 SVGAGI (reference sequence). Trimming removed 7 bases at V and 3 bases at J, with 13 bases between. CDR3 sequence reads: CASTPTGIYNEQFF. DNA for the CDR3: TGTGCCAGCACCCCCACAGGGATCTACAATGAGCAGTTCTTC.

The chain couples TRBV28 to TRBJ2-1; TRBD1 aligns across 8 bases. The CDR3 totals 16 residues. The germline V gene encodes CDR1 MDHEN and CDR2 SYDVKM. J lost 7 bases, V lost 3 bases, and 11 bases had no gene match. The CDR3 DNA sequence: TGTGCCAGCAGTTTGACAGGGGCCACCCCCTGGAATGAGCAGTTCTTC. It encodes CASSLTGATPWNEQFF.

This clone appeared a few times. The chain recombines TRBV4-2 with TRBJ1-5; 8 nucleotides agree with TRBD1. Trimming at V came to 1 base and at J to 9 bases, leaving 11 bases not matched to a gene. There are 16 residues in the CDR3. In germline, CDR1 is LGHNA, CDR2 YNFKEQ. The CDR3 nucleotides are TGTGCCAGCAGCCAAGGGGGGGGACAGGAAAGTCCGCCCCAGCATTTT. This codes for CASSQGGGQESPPQHF.

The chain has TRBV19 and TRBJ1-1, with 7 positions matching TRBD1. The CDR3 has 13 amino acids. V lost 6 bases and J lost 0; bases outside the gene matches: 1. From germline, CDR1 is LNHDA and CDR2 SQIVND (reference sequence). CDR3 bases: TGTGCCAGTAGGGACAGGATGAACACTGAAGCTTTCTTT. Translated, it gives CASRDRMNTEAFF.

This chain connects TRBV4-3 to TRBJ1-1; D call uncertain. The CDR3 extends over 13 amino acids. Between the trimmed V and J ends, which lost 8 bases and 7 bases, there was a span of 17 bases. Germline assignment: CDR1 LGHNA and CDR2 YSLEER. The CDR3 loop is CASRGETSNEAFF. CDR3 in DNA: TGCGCCAGCCGTGGGGAGACCTCTAATGAAGCTTTCTTT.

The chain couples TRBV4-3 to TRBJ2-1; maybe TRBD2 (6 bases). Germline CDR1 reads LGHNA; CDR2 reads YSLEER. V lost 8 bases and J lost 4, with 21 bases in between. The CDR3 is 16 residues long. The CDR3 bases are TGCGCCAGCGGCAACTTCGGGGGAGGAACATACAATGAGCAGTTCTTC. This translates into CASGNFGGGTYNEQFF.

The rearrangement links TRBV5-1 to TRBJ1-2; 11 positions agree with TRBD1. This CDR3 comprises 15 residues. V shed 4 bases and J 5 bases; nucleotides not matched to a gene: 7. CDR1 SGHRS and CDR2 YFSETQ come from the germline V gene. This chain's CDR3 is CASSTWGQGDYGYTF. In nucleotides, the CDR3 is TGCGCCAGCAGCACCTGGGGACAGGGGGATTATGGCTACACCTTC.

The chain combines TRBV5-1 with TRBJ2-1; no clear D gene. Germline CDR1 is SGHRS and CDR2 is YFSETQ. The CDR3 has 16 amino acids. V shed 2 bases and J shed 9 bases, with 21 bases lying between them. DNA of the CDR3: TGCGCCAGCAGCTTACTGTCCGCTATCGGTTCGAGTGAGCAGTTCTTC. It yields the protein CASSLLSAIGSSEQFF.

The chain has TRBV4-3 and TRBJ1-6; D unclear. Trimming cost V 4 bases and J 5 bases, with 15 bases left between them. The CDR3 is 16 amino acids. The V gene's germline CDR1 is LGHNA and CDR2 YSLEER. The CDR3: CASSPYGFGDNSPLHF. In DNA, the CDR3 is TGCGCCAGCAGCCCGTACGGTTTCGGGGATAATTCACCCCTCCACTTT.

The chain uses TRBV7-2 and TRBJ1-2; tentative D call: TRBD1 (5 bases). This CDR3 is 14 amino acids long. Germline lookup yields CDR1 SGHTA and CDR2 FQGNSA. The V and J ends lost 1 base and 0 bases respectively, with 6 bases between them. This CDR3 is CASSLGGANYGYTF. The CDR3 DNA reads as TGTGCCAGCAGCTTAGGGGGGGCTAACTATGGCTACACCTTC.

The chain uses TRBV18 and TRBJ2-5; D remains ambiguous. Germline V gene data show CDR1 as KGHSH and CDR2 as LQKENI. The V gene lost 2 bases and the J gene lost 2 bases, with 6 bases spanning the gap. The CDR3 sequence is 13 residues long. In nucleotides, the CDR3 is TGTGCCAGCTCACCAGGGCAGCAAGAGACCCAGTACTTC. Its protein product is CASSPGQQETQYF. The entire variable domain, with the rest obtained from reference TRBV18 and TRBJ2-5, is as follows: NAGVMQNPRHLVRRRGQEARLRCSPMKGHSHVYWYRQLPEEGLKFMVYLQKENIIDESGMPKERFSAEFPKEGPSILRIQQVVRGDSAAYFCASSPGQQETQYFGPGTRLLVL.

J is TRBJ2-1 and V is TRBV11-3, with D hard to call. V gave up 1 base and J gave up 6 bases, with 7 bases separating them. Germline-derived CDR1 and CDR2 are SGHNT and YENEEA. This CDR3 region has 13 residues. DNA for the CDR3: TGTGCCAGCAGCTTAGGAGTCGCCAATGAGCAGTTCTTC. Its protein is CASSLGVANEQFF.

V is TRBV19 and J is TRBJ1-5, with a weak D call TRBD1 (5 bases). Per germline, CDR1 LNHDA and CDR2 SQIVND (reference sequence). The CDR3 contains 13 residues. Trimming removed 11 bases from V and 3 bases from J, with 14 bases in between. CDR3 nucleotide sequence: TGTGCCGTCCCGACAGCCTACAATCAGCCCCAGCATTTT. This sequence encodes CAVPTAYNQPQHF.

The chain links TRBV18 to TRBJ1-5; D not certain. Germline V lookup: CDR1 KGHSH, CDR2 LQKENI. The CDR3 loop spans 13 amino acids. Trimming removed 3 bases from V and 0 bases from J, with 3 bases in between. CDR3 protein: CASSPDSNQPQHF. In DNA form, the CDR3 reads TGTGCCAGCTCACCCGATAGCAATCAGCCCCAGCATTTT.

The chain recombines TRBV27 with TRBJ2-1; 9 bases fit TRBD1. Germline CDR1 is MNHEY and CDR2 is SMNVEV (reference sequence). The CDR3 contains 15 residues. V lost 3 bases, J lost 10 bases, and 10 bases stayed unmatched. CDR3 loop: CASSLGVGGQGEQFF. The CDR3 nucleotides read TGTGCCAGCAGTTTGGGCGTCGGGGGACAGGGAGAGCAGTTCTTC.

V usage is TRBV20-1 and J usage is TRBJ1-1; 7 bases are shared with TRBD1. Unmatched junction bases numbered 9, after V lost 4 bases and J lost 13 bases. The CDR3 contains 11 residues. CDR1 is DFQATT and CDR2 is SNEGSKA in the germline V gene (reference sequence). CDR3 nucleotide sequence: TGCAGTGCTAAGGGGGCCGGGGGGAGTTTCTTT. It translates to CSAKGAGGSFF.

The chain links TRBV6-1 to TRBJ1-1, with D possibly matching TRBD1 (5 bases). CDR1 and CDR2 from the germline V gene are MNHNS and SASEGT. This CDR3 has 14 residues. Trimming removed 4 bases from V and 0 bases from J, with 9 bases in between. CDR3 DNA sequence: TGTGCCAGCAGTGTTTACAGGCTGAACACTGAAGCTTTCTTT. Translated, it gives CASSVYRLNTEAFF.

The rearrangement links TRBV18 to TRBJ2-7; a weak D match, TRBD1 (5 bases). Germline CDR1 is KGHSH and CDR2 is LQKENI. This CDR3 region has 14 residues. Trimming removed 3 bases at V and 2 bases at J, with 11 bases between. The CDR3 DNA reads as TGTGCCAGCTCACCTGCAGGGATGACCTACGAGCAGTACTTC. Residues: CASSPAGMTYEQYF.

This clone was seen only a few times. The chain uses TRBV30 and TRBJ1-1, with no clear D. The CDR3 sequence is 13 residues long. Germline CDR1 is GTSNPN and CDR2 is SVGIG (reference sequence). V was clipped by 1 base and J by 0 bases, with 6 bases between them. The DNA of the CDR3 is TGTGCCTGGAGTGCCCTACTGAACACTGAAGCTTTCTTT. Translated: CAWSALLNTEAFF.

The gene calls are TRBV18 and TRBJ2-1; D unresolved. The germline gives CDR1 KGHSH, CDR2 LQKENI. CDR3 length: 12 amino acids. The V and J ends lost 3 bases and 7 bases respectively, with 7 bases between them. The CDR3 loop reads CASSPPGNEQFF. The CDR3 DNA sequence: TGTGCCAGCTCACCCCCGGGTAATGAGCAGTTCTTC.

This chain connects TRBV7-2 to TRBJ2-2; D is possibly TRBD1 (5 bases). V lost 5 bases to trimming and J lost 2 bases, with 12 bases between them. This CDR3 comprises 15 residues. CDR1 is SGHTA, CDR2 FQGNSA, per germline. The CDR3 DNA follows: TGTGCCAGCAGCAAAGACAGAACTAACACCGGGGAGCTGTTTTTT. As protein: CASSKDRTNTGELFF.